This T cell receptor beta chain comes out of a study of cytomegalovirus exposure and HLA in healthy donors. Study outcomes and limitations: Overall, about 160 TCR beta chains were annotated as cytomegalovirus-associated.

PCR involved 60 Vbeta and 13 Jbeta primers. TCRdb's table, derived via immunoSEQ multiplex PCR, lists solely in-frame clones and lacks some. The repertoire holds under 130,000 clones, 60% to 85% seen once, with about 6% in the top ten. Concerning this clone itself: Its antigen is unknown.

This CDR3 has 15 residues. The trim removed 5 bases at V and 2 bases at J, leaving 5 bases unmatched. CDR1 is SNHLY and CDR2 is FYNNEI in the germline V gene. This sequence was found in a male donor in good health and CMV-seronegative. The rearrangement joins TRBV2 to TRBJ2-3, with 9 bases identical to TRBD1. Material for sequencing was PBMCs. The CDR3 reads CASSPRTGVTDTQYF. The CDR3 DNA follows: TGTGCCAGCAGTCCTCGGACAGGGGTCACAGATACGCAGTATTTT.